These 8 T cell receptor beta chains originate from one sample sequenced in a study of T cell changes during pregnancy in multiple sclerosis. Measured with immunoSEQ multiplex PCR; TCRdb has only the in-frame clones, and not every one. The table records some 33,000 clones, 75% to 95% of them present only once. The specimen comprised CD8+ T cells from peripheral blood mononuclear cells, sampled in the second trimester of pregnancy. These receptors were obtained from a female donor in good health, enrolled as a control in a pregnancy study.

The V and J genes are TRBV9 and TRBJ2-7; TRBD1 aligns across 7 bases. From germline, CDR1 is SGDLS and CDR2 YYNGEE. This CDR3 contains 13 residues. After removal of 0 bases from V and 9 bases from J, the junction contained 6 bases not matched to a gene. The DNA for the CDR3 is TGTGCCAGCAGCGTAGGGACAGGCGGTTTGCAGTACTTC. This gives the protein CASSVGTGGLQYF.

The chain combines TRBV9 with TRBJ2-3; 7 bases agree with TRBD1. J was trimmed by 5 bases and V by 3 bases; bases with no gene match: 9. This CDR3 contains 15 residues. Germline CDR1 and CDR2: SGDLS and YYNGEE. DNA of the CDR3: TGTGCCAGCAGCGAATATCGGGACAGATTAGATACGCAGTATTTT. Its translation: CASSEYRDRLDTQYF.

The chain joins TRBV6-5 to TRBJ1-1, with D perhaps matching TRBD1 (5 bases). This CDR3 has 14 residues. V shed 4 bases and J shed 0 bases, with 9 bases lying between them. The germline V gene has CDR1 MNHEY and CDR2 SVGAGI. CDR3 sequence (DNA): TGTGCCAGCAGTTTACAGGCCATGAACACTGAAGCTTTCTTT. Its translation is CASSLQAMNTEAFF.

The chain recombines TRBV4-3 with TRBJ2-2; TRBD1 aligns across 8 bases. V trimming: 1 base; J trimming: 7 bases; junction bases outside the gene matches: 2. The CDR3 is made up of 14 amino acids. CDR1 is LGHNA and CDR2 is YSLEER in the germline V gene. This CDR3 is CASSQGQGIGELFF. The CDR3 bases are TGCGCCAGCAGCCAAGGACAGGGGATCGGGGAGCTGTTTTTT.

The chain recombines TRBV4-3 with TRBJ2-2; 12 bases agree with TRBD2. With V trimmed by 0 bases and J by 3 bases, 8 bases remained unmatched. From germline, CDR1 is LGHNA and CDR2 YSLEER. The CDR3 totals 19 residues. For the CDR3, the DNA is TGCGCCAGCAGCCAAGAGAGTCTAGCGGGGGGGCCCGACACCGGGGAGCTGTTTTTT. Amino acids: CASSQESLAGGPDTGELFF.

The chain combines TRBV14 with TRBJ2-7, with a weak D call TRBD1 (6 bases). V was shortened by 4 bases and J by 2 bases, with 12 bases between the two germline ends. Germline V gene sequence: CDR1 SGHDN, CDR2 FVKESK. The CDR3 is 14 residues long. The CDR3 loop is CASSPGHFAYEQYF. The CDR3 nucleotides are TGTGCCAGCAGCCCGGGACATTTCGCCTACGAGCAGTACTTC.

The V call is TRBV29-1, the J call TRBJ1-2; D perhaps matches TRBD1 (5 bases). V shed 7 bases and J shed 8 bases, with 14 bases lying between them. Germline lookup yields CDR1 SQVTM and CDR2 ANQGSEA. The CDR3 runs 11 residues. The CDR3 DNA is TGCAGCGCTACTCGGGGGGAGGGCTACACCTTC. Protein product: CSATRGEGYTF.

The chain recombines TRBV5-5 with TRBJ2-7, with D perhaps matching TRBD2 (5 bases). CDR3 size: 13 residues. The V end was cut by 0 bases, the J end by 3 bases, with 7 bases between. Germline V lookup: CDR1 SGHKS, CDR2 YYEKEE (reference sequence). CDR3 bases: TGTGCCAGCAGCTTGGAAGGGAGCTACGAGCAGTACTTC. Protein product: CASSLEGSYEQYF.